Each of the 9 T cell receptor beta chains below was sequenced from the same sample in a study of blood T cell repertoires in COVID-19. Clones were sequenced by immunoSEQ multiplex PCR, and TCRdb holds only the in-frame ones, with some missing. This sample yields about 300,000 clones, of which around 87% are seen a single time; roughly 2.3% belongs to the top ten. The sequenced sample was peripheral blood. The receptors here all came from a man between 18 and 29 years old with active or convalescent COVID-19.

The gene calls are TRBV9 and TRBJ2-3; TRBD2 agrees at 8 bases. The CDR3 sequence is 15 residues long. Germline CDR1 and CDR2: SGDLS and YYNGEE. V was clipped by 2 bases and J by 1 base; unmatched bases: 3. The CDR3: CASSVSGGGTDTQYF. CDR3 DNA sequence: TGTGCCAGCAGCGTCTCGGGGGGGGGCACAGATACGCAGTATTTT.

The chain joins TRBV5-4 to TRBJ2-1, with unresolved D. The germline V gene encodes CDR1 SGHNT and CDR2 YYREEE (reference sequence). V dropped 0 bases and J dropped 8 bases, with 12 bases sitting between them. This CDR3 comprises 14 residues. CDR3 residues: CASSLDRFGDEQFF. For the CDR3, the DNA is TGTGCCAGCAGCTTGGATAGGTTTGGAGATGAGCAGTTCTTC.

This clone was observed a handful of times. The V and J genes are TRBV7-9 and TRBJ2-7; possible D gene TRBD1, 6 bases. Germline V gene lookup returns CDR1 SEHNR and CDR2 FQNEAQ (reference sequence). Trimming pared 6 bases from V and 3 bases from J, leaving 15 bases between. The CDR3 totals 14 residues. CDR3 protein: CASSSLQGGYEQYF. The CDR3 DNA is TGTGCCAGCAGTTCCCTCCAAGGGGGCTACGAGCAGTACTTC.

A single count supports this clone. The chain uses TRBV19 and TRBJ1-1; D gene ambiguous. This CDR3 has 14 residues. With 7 bases removed from V and 0 bases from J, the gap between germline ends came to 12 bases. CDR1 is LNHDA, CDR2 SQIVND, per germline (reference sequence). The CDR3 DNA is TGTGCCAGTACAGAAAAAGTTATGAACACTGAAGCTTTCTTT. As protein: CASTEKVMNTEAFF.

The chain carries TRBV6-5 and TRBJ2-7; 7 bases are shared with TRBD1. The CDR3 has 15 amino acids. V was clipped by 7 bases and J by 5 bases; unmatched bases: 14. Germline loops: CDR1 MNHEY, CDR2 SVGAGI. In nucleotides, the CDR3 is TGTGCCAGCACCCCAGACAGGGCCTCCAATAACGAGCAGTACTTC. This codes for CASTPDRASNNEQYF.

The chain couples TRBV4-3 to TRBJ2-7; D not certain. The V end lost 2 bases, the J end lost 4 bases, and 9 bases lay between the germline ends. The length of the CDR3 is 13 residues. The germline gives CDR1 LGHNA, CDR2 YSLEER. DNA of the CDR3: TGCGCCAGCAGCCAATTTCTAGGTTACGAGCAGTACTTC. This sequence encodes CASSQFLGYEQYF.

This chain connects TRBV5-8 to TRBJ2-7; unclear D gene. The germline gives CDR1 SGHTS, CDR2 YDEGEE. The CDR3 runs 12 residues. Trimming removed 2 bases at V and 2 bases at J, with 5 bases between. The CDR3: CASSFRAYEQYF. The DNA for the CDR3 is TGTGCCAGCAGCTTCCGGGCCTACGAGCAGTACTTC.

This chain joins TRBV3-1 (or the pseudogene TRBV3-2) and TRBJ1-4; 10 bases are a match to TRBD1. V lost 8 bases, J lost 7 bases, and 7 bases stayed unmatched. The CDR3 is made up of 14 amino acids. The germline V gene has CDR1 LGHDT and CDR2 YNNKEL (reference sequence). The CDR3 loop reads CASGPTGGFEKLFF. For the CDR3, the DNA is TGTGCCAGCGGCCCGACAGGGGGCTTTGAAAAACTGTTTTTT.

The chain joins TRBV5-6 to TRBJ2-7; no clear D gene. CDR3 length: 12 residues. Germline assignment: CDR1 SGHDT and CDR2 YYEEEE. V lost 0 bases, J lost 4 bases, and 5 bases lay in between. CDR3 DNA sequence: TGTGCCAGCAGCTTGGACAAGTACGAGCAGTACTTC. Its translation is CASSLDKYEQYF.